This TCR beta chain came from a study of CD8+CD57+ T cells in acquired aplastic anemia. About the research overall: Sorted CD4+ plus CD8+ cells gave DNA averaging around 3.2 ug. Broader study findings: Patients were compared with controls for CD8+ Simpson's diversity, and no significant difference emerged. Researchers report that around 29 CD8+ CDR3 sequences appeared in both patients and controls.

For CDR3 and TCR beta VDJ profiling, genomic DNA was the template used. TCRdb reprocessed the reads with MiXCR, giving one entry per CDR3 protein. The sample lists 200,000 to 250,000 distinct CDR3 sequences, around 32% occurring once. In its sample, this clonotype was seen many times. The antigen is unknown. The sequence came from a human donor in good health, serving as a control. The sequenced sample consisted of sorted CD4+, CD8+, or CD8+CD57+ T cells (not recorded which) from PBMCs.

The CDR3 DNA sequence: TGTGCCATCAGTGACATTCGGAACTATGGCTACACCTTC. This gives the protein CAISDIRNYGYTF. The chain joins TRBV10-3 to TRBJ1-2; D gene ambiguous. The CDR3 extends over 13 amino acids. Trimming shortened V by 3 bases and J by 2 bases, and 7 bases separated the two germline ends. Germline assignment: CDR1 ENHRY and CDR2 SYGVKD.